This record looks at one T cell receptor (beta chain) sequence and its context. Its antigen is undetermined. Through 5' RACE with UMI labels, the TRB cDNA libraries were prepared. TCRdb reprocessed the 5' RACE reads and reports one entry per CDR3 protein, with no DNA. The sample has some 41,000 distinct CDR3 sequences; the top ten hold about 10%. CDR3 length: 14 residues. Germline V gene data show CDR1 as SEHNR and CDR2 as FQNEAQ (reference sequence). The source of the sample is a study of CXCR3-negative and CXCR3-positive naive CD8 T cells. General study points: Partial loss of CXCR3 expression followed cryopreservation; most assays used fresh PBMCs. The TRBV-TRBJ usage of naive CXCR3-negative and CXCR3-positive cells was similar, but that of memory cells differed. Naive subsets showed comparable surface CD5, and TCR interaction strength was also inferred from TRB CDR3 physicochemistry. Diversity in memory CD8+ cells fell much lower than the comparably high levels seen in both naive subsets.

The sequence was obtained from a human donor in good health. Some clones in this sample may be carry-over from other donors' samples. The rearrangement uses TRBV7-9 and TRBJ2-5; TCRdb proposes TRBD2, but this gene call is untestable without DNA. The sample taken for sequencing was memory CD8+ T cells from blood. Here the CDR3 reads CASSSPGLGETQYF.